This T cell receptor beta chain was recovered during a study of spatial heterogeneity in lung cancer. In its sample, this clonotype was seen many times. Its target is not known. Germline loops: CDR1 LNHNV, CDR2 YYDKDF (reference sequence). This CDR3 has 15 residues. The V end was cut by 4 bases, the J end by 0 bases, with 10 bases between. Study conclusions and caveats: Ubiquitous expanded tumor TCRs were observed in blood more at resection than follow-up.

The time point here: blood at routine non-recurrence follow-up after resection. Sequencing covered unsorted whole RNA taken from tumor, nontumor lung or frozen PBMC. Carried by each TCR cDNA molecule was a unique molecular identifier. One entry per CDR3 protein, called by TCRdb with MiXCR from the 5' RACE reads. The sample includes 51,000 or so distinct CDR3 sequences, roughly 7% seen only once; the top ten take about a third. This chain uses TRBV15 with TRBJ1-5, with D perhaps TRBD1 (6 bases). Material: PBMCs, obtained at follow-up. The clonotype comes from a female donor with early-stage non-small cell lung cancer. The CDR3 spells CATSKGVYSNQPQHF. DNA for the CDR3: TGTGCCACCAGCAAGGGGGTCTATAGCAATCAGCCCCAGCATTTT.